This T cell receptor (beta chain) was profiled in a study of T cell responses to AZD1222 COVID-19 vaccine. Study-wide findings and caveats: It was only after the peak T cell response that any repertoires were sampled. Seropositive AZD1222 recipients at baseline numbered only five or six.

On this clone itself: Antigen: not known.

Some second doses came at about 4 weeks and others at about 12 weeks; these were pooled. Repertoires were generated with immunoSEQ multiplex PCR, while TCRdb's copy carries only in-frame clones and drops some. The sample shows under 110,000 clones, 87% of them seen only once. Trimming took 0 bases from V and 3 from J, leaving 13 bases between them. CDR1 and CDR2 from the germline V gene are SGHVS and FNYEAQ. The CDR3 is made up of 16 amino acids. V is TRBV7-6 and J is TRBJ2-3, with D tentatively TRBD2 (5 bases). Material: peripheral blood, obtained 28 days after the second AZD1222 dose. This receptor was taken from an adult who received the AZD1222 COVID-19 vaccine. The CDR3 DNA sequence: TGTGCCAGCAGCTTAGCAACTAGAGGTTATACAGATACGCAGTATTTT. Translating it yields CASSLATRGYTDTQYF.